This T cell receptor beta chain was recovered during a study of graft-versus-host responses after intestinal transplantation. CDR1 and CDR2 from the germline V gene are SGHNT and YYREEE (reference sequence). This CDR3 is 13 amino acids long. V lost 2 bases and J lost 4, with 9 bases in between. Study results and limitations: HvG clone declines early post-transplant were associated with peak circulating GvH levels.

Here immunoSEQ multiplex PCR was the method, and the copy in TCRdb shows in-frame clones only, minus some. Here the sample spans approximately 22,000 clones, over 35% being singletons. Sequencing was performed on alloreactive CD4+ T cells from a mixed lymphocyte reaction culture, taken before intestinal transplant. This sample's subset: CFSE-low proliferating T cells sorted from approximately 6-day pre-transplant mixed lymphocyte reaction (GvH or HvG direction). The chain carries TRBV5-4 and TRBJ2-5; no clear D gene. This clonotype was sampled from a human patient who received an intestinal transplant. CDR3 loop: CASSLRVRETQYF. The CDR3 nucleotides are TGTGCCAGCAGCTTACGGGTTCGAGAGACCCAGTACTTC.